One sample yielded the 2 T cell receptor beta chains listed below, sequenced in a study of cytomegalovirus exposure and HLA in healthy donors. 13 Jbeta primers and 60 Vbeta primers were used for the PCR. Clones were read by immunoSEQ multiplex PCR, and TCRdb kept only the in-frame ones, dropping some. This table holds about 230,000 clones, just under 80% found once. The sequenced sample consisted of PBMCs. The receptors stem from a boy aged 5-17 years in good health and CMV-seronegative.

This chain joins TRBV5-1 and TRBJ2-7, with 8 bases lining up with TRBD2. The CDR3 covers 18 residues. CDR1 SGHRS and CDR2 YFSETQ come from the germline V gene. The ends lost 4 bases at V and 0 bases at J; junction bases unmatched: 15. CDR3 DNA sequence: TGCGCCAGCAGCCCACCTCCCCCCGGGAGGGGCGCCTCCTACGAGCAGTACTTC. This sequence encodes CASSPPPPGRGASYEQYF.

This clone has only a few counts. DNA of the CDR3: TGTGCCAGTAGCCCGACAGGGGCGAACTATGGCTACACCTTC. Its protein is CASSPTGANYGYTF. The chain carries TRBV19 and TRBJ1-2, with 8 bases aligning to TRBD1. The CDR3 has 14 amino acids. The germline V gene encodes CDR1 LNHDA and CDR2 SQIVND (reference sequence). V lost 6 bases, J lost 2 bases, and 5 bases stayed unmatched.